The clone carrying this T cell receptor (beta chain) was counted ten times or more. The antigen is unknown. This specimen comes from a study of CD8 T cells in ankylosing spondylitis. Study observations and caveats: In synovial fluid and blood from reactive arthritis, some motif variants were previously reported. Made up of about eight highly homologous variants, a TCR beta motif appeared characteristic of ankylosing spondylitis blood. Matched synovial fluid from ankylosing spondylitis patients was reported to be enriched for disease-linked clones.

This CDR3 comprises 12 residues. V was clipped by 1 base and J by 6 bases, with 7 bases between them. Scientists made TCR beta libraries using quantitative 5'-RACE with molecular barcodes. TCRdb reprocessed the 5' RACE reads with MiXCR, giving one entry per CDR3 protein. The repertoire holds approximately 260,000 distinct CDR3 sequences, over 8.5% seen once, with almost 7% in the top ten. What was sequenced was blood, either unsorted or a sorted T cell fraction (not recorded which). The rearrangement links TRBV12-3 or TRBV12-4 to TRBJ2-7; D is uncertain. The clonotype comes from a male donor with ankylosing spondylitis or in good health (not recorded which). The CDR3 DNA sequence: TGTGCCAGCAGTTTAGGTCGGGCCGAGCAGTACTTC. Its translation: CASSLGRAEQYF.